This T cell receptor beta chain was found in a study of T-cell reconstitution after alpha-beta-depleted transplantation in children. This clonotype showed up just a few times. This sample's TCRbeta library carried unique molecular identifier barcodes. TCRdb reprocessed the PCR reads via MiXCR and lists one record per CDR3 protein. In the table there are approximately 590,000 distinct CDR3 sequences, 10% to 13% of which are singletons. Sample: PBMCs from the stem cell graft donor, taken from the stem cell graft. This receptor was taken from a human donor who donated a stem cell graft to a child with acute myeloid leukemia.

The CDR3 coding sequence is TGCAGCCCTCTTGAGGGCCGCCGTCACGAGCAGTACTTC. Residues: CSPLEGRRHEQYF. This rearrangement joins TRBV29-1 to TRBJ2-7, with D perhaps TRBD2 (5 bases). The ends were cut back, 8 bases at V and 5 bases at J, with 19 bases in the middle. Germline V gives CDR1 SQVTM, CDR2 ANQGSEA. The CDR3 covers 13 residues.